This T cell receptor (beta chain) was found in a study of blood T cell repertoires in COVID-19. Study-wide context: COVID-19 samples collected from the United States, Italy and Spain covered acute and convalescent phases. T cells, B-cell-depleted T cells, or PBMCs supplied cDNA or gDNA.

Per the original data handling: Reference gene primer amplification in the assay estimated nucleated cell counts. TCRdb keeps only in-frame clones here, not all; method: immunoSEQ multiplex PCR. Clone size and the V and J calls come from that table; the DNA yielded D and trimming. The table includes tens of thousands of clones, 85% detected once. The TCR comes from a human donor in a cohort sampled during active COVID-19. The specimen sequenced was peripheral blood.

The CDR3 protein is CASSRGQGAFHEQYF. The CDR3 DNA sequence: TGTGCCAGCAGCCGGGGACAGGGGGCTTTCCACGAGCAGTACTTC. The rearrangement joins TRBV13 to TRBJ2-7; 12 bases are shared with TRBD1. V trimming: 5 bases; J trimming: 5 bases; junction bases outside the gene matches: 7. The germline V gene encodes CDR1 PRHDT and CDR2 FYEKMQ (reference sequence). This CDR3 is 15 amino acids long.